One sample yielded the 18 T cell receptor beta chains listed below, sequenced in a study of cytomegalovirus exposure and HLA in healthy donors. PCR employed 60 Vbeta and 13 Jbeta primers. Profiled with immunoSEQ multiplex PCR; TCRdb holds only in-frame clones, not every one. This repertoire includes 150,000 to 200,000 clones. The specimen was PBMCs. The receptors here all came from a woman aged 55-69 years in good health and CMV-seronegative.

This chain uses TRBV18 with TRBJ2-7; TRBD1 aligns across 7 bases. After removal of 3 bases from V and 3 bases from J, the junction contained 14 bases not matched to a gene. The length of the CDR3 is 17 residues. Looked up from germline, CDR1 is KGHSH and CDR2 is LQKENI. CDR3 nucleotide sequence: TGTGCCAGCTCACCTTGGGACAGAATTAAACATCACTACGAGCAGTACTTC. This gives the protein CASSPWDRIKHHYEQYF. The variable domain in full, with the rest retrieved from reference TRBV18 and TRBJ2-7, is NAGVMQNPRHLVRRRGQEARLRCSPMKGHSHVYWYRQLPEEGLKFMVYLQKENIIDESGMPKERFSAEFPKEGPSILRIQQVVRGDSAAYFCASSPWDRIKHHYEQYFGPGTRLTVT.

The chain uses TRBV10-3 and TRBJ2-5; 7 bases line up with TRBD1. CDR1 and CDR2 from the germline V gene are ENHRY and SYGVKD. Trimming removed 3 bases from V and 1 base from J; junction bases left unmatched: 5. The CDR3 totals 15 residues. The DNA for the CDR3 is TGTGCCATCAGTGACCGACAGGGAAGCCAAGAGACCCAGTACTTC. Translated, it gives CAISDRQGSQETQYF.

This chain links TRBV5-1 with TRBJ1-1, with 7 bases identical to TRBD1. This CDR3 region has 15 residues. J gave up 2 bases and V 1 base, and 5 bases lay outside the gene matches. Germline assignment: CDR1 SGHRS and CDR2 YFSETQ. As DNA, the CDR3 is TGCGCCAGCAGCTTGTTAGGGACAGAAAACACTGAAGCTTTCTTT. This gives the protein CASSLLGTENTEAFF.

The rearrangement joins TRBV20-1 to TRBJ2-7; D might be TRBD1 (5 bases). The CDR3 length is 11 residues. The germline V gene encodes CDR1 DFQATT and CDR2 SNEGSKA (reference sequence). The V gene lost 1 base and the J gene lost 4 bases, with 5 bases spanning the gap. The CDR3 sequence: CSARGQYEQYF. CDR3 DNA sequence: TGCAGTGCTAGAGGACAGTACGAGCAGTACTTC.

The rearrangement links TRBV19 to TRBJ2-2; TRBD2 matches at 8 bases. CDR1 is LNHDA and CDR2 is SQIVND in the germline V gene (reference sequence). Trimming took 2 bases from V and 7 from J; bases not matched to a gene: 3. The CDR3 runs to 14 residues. The CDR3, as DNA: TGTGCCAGTAGTATAACTAGCGGAGGCGGGGAGCTGTTTTTT. This gives the protein CASSITSGGGELFF.

The chain links TRBV18 to TRBJ1-4; TRBD1 is a possible D gene (5 bases). V lost 5 bases and J lost 0, with 10 bases in between. The germline CDR1 and CDR2 sequences are KGHSH and LQKENI. This CDR3 is 15 amino acids long. The CDR3 region has the DNA TGTGCCAGCTCAATCACAGGCGCAACTAATGAAAAACTGTTTTTT. Amino acids: CASSITGATNEKLFF.

J is TRBJ2-5 and V is TRBV5-1; 9 nucleotides line up with TRBD2. This CDR3 comprises 14 residues. J gave up 1 base and V 2 bases, and 0 bases lay outside the gene matches. Looked up from germline, CDR1 is SGHRS and CDR2 is YFSETQ. Written as DNA, the CDR3 is TGCGCCAGCAGCTTAGCGGGGGGCCAAGAGACCCAGTACTTC. Residues: CASSLAGGQETQYF. Supplemented by reference TRBV5-1 and TRBJ2-5, the full variable domain reads KAGVTQTPRYLIKTRGQQVTLSCSPISGHRSVSWYQQTPGQGLQFLFEYFSETQRNKGNFPGRFSGRQFSNSRSEMNVSTLELGDSALYLCASSLAGGQETQYFGPGTRLLVL.

The chain recombines TRBV11-2 with TRBJ2-1, with D unresolved. This CDR3 contains 14 residues. V lost 6 bases and J lost 0, with 9 bases in between. Germline V CDR1 and CDR2: SGHAT, FQNNGV. The chain's CDR3 is CASSAASSYNEQFF. CDR3 in DNA: TGTGCCAGCAGTGCGGCAAGCTCCTACAATGAGCAGTTCTTC.

The chain joins TRBV29-1 to TRBJ2-1, with D possibly TRBD2 on 7 matching bases. The CDR3 has 14 amino acids. V shed 4 bases and J shed 5 bases, with 15 bases lying between them. Germline CDR1 and CDR2: SQVTM and ANQGSEA. The CDR3 bases are TGCAGCGTTGGTTACTGGGAGGGGGACAATGAGCAGTTCTTC. As protein: CSVGYWEGDNEQFF.

CDR3 DNA sequence: TGTGCCAGCTTGGACAGGGACGATGAAAAACTGTTTTTT. As protein: CASLDRDDEKLFF. This sequence joins TRBV7-9 and TRBJ1-4, with TRBD1 matching 8 bases. With V trimmed by 8 bases and J by 6 bases, 5 bases remained unmatched. The CDR3 covers 13 residues. Germline CDR1 is SEHNR and CDR2 is FQNEAQ (reference sequence).

A word on this clone: One junction end does not reproduce the germline sequence, and a read error may be involved. The J gene is TRBJ1-2, the V gene TRBV5-4; unclear D gene. The CDR3 has 13 amino acids. CDR1 and CDR2 (germline): SGHNT, YYREEE (reference sequence). The CDR3 loop is CASSFFLSPGARF. DNA of the CDR3: TGTGCCAGCAGTTTTTTTTTATCACCGGGTGCCCGATTC.

The chain has TRBV7-6 and TRBJ2-5; 9 bases map to TRBD1. This CDR3 region has 15 residues. Looked up from germline, CDR1 is SGHVS and CDR2 is FNYEAQ. Trimming cost V 4 bases and J 5 bases; bases outside gene matches: 8. The CDR3 DNA reads as TGTGCCAGCAGCTCCCGGACAGGGGAGCTGGAGACCCAGTACTTC. Translation gives CASSSRTGELETQYF. The whole variable domain, remainder taken from reference TRBV7-6 and TRBJ2-5, is GAGVSQSPRYKVTKRGQDVALRCDPISGHVSLYWYRQALGQGPEFLTYFNYEAQQDKSGLPNDRFSAERPEGSISTLTIQRTEQRDSAMYRCASSSRTGELETQYFGPGTRLLVL.

The chain combines TRBV6-5 with TRBJ1-1, with D possibly matching TRBD1 (5 bases). Trimming stripped 8 bases from V and 5 bases from J, with 21 bases between. The length of the CDR3 is 15 residues. Germline loops: CDR1 MNHEY, CDR2 SVGAGI. Written as DNA, the CDR3 is TGTGCCAGCGCTCCCCCTCCGGCAGGGCTGACTGAAGCTTTCTTT. Protein: CASAPPPAGLTEAFF.

The chain is built from TRBV7-8 and TRBJ2-1, with TRBD2 identical over 7 bases. The germline V gene has CDR1 SGHVS and CDR2 FQNEAQ. V lost 1 base, J lost 0 bases, and 0 bases stayed unmatched. The CDR3 sequence is 15 residues long. The CDR3 nucleotides read TGTGCCAGCAGCTTAGGCGGGGGCTCCTACAATGAGCAGTTCTTC. Translated, it gives CASSLGGGSYNEQFF. Based on the CDR3 plus reference TRBV7-8 and TRBJ2-1, the full variable domain is GAGVSQSPRYKVAKRGQDVALRCDPISGHVSLFWYQQALGQGPEFLTYFQNEAQLDKSGLPSDRFFAERPEGSVSTLKIQRTQQEDSAVYLCASSLGGGSYNEQFFGPGTRLTVL.

The chain has TRBV2 and TRBJ1-3; no clear D gene. Between the trimmed V and J ends, which lost 6 bases and 0 bases, there was a span of 6 bases. The CDR3 spans 13 residues. Germline V CDR1 and CDR2: SNHLY, FYNNEI. CDR3 residues: CASRHLSGNTIYF. Here the CDR3 DNA reads TGTGCCAGCAGACACCTCTCTGGAAACACCATATATTTT.

This chain uses TRBV6-1 with TRBJ2-7, with D possibly matching TRBD1 (6 bases). Germline values: CDR1 MNHNS, CDR2 SASEGT. CDR3 length: 13 residues. Trimming pared 2 bases from V and 2 bases from J, leaving 7 bases between. The CDR3 region has the DNA TGTGCCAGCAGTGAAAACAGGGCCTACGAGCAGTACTTC. It translates to CASSENRAYEQYF.

The chain has TRBV12-5 and TRBJ2-1; TRBD2 agrees at 12 bases. Trimming took 1 base from V and 15 from J; bases not matched to a gene: 7. Germline V CDR1 and CDR2: LGHNT, FRNRAP. There are 14 residues in the CDR3. CDR3: CASGLGLAGGFGFF. CDR3 DNA sequence: TGTGCTAGTGGTTTGGGGCTAGCGGGAGGGTTTGGGTTCTTC.

The J gene is TRBJ2-7, the V gene TRBV4-2, with 10 bases that match TRBD2. The CDR3 covers 16 residues. The trim removed 3 bases at V and 1 base at J, leaving 6 bases unmatched. In germline, CDR1 is LGHNA, CDR2 YNFKEQ. In nucleotides, the CDR3 is TGTGCCAGCAGCCAGGAAGGGACTAGCGATTCCTACGAGCAGTACTTC. Residues: CASSQEGTSDSYEQYF.